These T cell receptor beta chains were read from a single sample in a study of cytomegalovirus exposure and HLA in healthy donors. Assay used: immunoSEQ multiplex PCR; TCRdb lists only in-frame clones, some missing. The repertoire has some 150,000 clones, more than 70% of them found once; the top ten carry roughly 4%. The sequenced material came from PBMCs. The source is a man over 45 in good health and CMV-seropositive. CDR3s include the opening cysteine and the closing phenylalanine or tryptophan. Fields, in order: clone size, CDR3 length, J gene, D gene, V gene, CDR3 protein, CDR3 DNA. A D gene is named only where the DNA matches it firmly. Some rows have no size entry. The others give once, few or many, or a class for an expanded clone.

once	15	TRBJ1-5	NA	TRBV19	CASTMGGFSNQPQHF	TGTGCCAGTACCATGGGGGGGTTCTCCAATCAGCCCCAGCATTTT
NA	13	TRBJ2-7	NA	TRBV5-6	CASSYRSSYEQYF	TGTGCCAGCAGCTATAGATCCTCCTACGAGCAGTACTTC
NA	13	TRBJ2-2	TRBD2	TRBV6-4	CASSAGGPGELFF	TGTGCCAGCAGTGCGGGGGGGCCCGGGGAGCTGTTTTTT
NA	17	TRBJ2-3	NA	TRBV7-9	CASSLARGPPGVDTQYF	TGTGCCAGCAGCTTAGCCCGCGGACCGCCCGGGGTGGATACGCAGTATTTT
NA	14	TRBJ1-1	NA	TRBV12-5	CASGLVRSAVGAFF	TGTGCTAGTGGTTTGGTACGCAGCGCCGTGGGAGCTTTCTTT
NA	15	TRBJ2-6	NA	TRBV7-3	CASSLHRVGANVLTF	TGTGCCAGCAGCCTACACAGGGTTGGGGCCAACGTCCTGACTTTC
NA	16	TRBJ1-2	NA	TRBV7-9	CASSLLTGKGNYGYTF	TGTGCCAGCAGCTTACTGACCGGGAAAGGGAACTATGGCTACACCTTC
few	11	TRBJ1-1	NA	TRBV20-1	CSASRRAEAFF	TGCAGTGCTAGCCGCCGGGCTGAAGCTTTCTTT
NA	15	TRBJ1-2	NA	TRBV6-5	CASSYSNPLRGGYTF	TGTGCCAGCAGTTACTCGAATCCCCTCCGCGGAGGCTACACCTTC
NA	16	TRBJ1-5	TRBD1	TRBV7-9	CASSPNSLQGPQPQHF	TGTGCCAGCAGCCCTAACAGTTTACAGGGGCCTCAGCCCCAGCATTTT
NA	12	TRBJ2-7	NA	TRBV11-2	CASSFQGYEQYF	TGTGCCAGCAGCTTCCAGGGCTACGAGCAGTACTTC
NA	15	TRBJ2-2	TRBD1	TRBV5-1	CASSYDRGRTGELFF	TGCGCCAGCAGCTACGACAGGGGGCGGACCGGGGAGCTGTTTTTT
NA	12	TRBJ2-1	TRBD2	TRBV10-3	CAISSGGWEQFF	TGTGCCATCTCATCGGGAGGGTGGGAGCAGTTCTTC
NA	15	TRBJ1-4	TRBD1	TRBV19	CASSIGTGWNEKLFF	TGTGCCAGTAGTATCGGGACAGGGTGGAATGAAAAACTGTTTTTT
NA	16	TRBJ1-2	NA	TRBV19	CASSTPPPGQLYGYTF	TGTGCCAGTAGTACTCCCCCCCCCGGACAGCTCTATGGCTACACCTTC
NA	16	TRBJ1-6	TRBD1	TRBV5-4	CASSLTGQGGNSPLHF	TGTGCCAGCAGCCTAACGGGACAGGGAGGCAATTCACCCCTCCACTTT
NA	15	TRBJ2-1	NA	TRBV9	CASSATTGLYNEQFF	TGTGCCAGCAGCGCGACTACGGGACTCTACAATGAGCAGTTCTTC
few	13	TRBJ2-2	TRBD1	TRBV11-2	CASSIYRGGELFF	TGTGCCAGCAGCATCTACAGGGGCGGGGAGCTGTTTTTT
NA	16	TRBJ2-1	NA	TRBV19	CASSRGSLGSYNEQFF	TGTGCCAGTAGTAGGGGCAGCTTGGGCTCCTACAATGAGCAGTTCTTC
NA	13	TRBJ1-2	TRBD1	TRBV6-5	CAASGGKQYGYTF	TGTGCCGCCTCAGGGGGAAAACAGTATGGCTACACCTTC
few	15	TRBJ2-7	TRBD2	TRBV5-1	CASSLWSSGNYEQYF	TGCGCCAGCAGCTTGTGGTCTAGCGGGAACTACGAGCAGTACTTC
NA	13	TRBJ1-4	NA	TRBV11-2	CASSLVLNEKLFF	TGTGCCAGCAGCTTAGTCCTTAATGAAAAACTGTTTTTT
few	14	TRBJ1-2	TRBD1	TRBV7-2	CASSPQGANYGYTF	TGTGCCAGCAGCCCCCAGGGGGCTAACTATGGCTACACCTTC
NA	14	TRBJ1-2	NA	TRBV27	CASSLTSGRYGYTF	TGTGCCAGCAGTTTAACCTCCGGGAGATATGGCTACACCTTC
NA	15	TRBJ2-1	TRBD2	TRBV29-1	CSVESFAGGPGEQFF	TGCAGCGTTGAAAGCTTTGCGGGGGGGCCGGGTGAGCAGTTCTTC
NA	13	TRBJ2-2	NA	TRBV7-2	CASSLVLTGELFF	TGTGCCAGCAGCTTAGTTCTCACTGGGGAGCTGTTTTTT
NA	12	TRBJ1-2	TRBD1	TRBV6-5	CASKGQVDGYTF	TGTGCCAGCAAGGGACAGGTCGATGGCTACACCTTC
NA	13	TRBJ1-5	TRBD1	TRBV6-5	CASSADRVQPQHF	TGTGCCAGCAGTGCTGACAGGGTTCAGCCCCAGCATTTT
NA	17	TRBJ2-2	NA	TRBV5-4	CASSPAGAGMHTGELFF	TGTGCCAGCAGCCCGGCGGGGGCAGGCATGCACACCGGGGAGCTGTTTTTT
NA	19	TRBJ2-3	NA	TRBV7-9	CASSLGWGVQDLSTDTQYF	TGTGCCAGCAGCTTAGGTTGGGGGGTCCAGGACCTTAGCACAGATACGCAGTATTTT
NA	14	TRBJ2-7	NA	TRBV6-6	CASSTSTDAYEQYF	NA
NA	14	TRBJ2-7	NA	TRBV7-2	CASSLGPSSYEQYF	TGTGCCAGCAGCTTAGGGCCAAGCTCCTACGAGCAGTACTTC
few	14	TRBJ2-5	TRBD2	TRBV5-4	CASSGPGGDETQYF	TGTGCCAGCAGCGGCCCGGGGGGGGATGAGACCCAGTACTTC
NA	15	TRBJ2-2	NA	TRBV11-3	CASSKGGINTGELFF	TGTGCCAGCAGCAAGGGGGGGATCAACACCGGGGAGCTGTTTTTT
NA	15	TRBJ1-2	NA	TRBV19	CASSIPFGGGYGYTF	TGTGCCAGTAGTATACCCTTCGGCGGGGGCTATGGCTACACCTTC
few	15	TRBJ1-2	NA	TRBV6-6	CASSYGQGLGDGYTF	TGTGCCAGCAGTTACGGGCAGGGGCTAGGGGATGGCTACACCTTC
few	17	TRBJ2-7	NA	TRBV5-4	CASSRGGGGGSNYEQYF	TGTGCCAGCAGCCGCGGGGGCGGCGGCGGGAGCAACTACGAGCAGTACTTC
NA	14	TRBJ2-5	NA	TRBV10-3	CAISEFSGGQTQYF	TGTGCCATCAGTGAGTTCTCAGGGGGGCAGACCCAGTACTTC
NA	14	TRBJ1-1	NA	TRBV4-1	CASRKGDMNTEAFF	TGCGCCAGCAGAAAAGGGGATATGAACACTGAAGCTTTCTTT
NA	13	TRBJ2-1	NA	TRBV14	CASGGLAYNEQFF	TGTGCCAGCGGAGGGTTGGCCTACAATGAGCAGTTCTTC
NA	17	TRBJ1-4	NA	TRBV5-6	CASSPQYKRAQDEKLFF	TGTGCCAGCAGCCCCCAATATAAGCGGGCCCAGGATGAAAAACTGTTTTTT
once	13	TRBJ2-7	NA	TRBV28	CASGRRGGYEQYF	TGTGCCAGCGGTAGGAGAGGGGGCTACGAGCAGTACTTC
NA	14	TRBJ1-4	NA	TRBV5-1	CASRSGASNEKLFF	TGCGCCAGCAGATCGGGAGCATCTAATGAAAAACTGTTTTTT
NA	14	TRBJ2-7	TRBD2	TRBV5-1	CASSSLTSGSEQYF	TGCGCCAGCAGCTCTTTGACTAGCGGGAGCGAGCAGTACTTC
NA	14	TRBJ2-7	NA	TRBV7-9	CASSFDGKPYEQYF	TGTGCCAGCAGCTTTGACGGGAAGCCCTACGAGCAGTACTTC